The clone carrying this TCR beta chain has only one observation. As yet, its antigen is unknown. This specimen comes from a study of shared clonotypes between healthy human individuals. This CDR3 contains 14 residues. The germline V gene has CDR1 SGHTA and CDR2 FQGNSA. The V gene end was trimmed by 4 bases and the J gene end by 7 bases; junction bases not matched to a gene: 8. Only in-frame clones appear in the TCRdb table, and some are missing; sequencing was by immunoSEQ multiplex PCR. The top ten hold about 0.057% of the sample, which has around 550,000 clones, about 96% seen once. Study-wide points: Among the subsets, naive ones generally showed larger estimated richness than memory ones. Represented genetic and exposure-history diversity was restricted by having few donors.

Specimen: naive CD4+ T cells sorted from blood. Indicated subset: CD45RA+ positively selected. This chain connects TRBV7-2 to TRBJ2-5, with 8 nucleotides matching TRBD2. The receptor was derived from a woman aged 25-40 years in good health. The CDR3 bases are TGTGCCAGCAGCTCGAGGACTAGCTCGGCGACCCAGTACTTC. Its translation is CASSSRTSSATQYF.